The 5 T cell receptor beta chains listed next were all sequenced from one sample in a study of breast tumors, draining lymph nodes, adjacent tissues (dated by TCRdb to 2016 to 2017). Lymph node samples came from the axillary draining lymph nodes of breast cancer patients. Libraries were built with multiplex PCR. The instrument was an Illumina HiSeq 2000. TCRdb itself trimmed the public reads at Q25 with fastp, ran MiXCR and retained productive beta chains. One record per CDR3 amino acid sequence lists the most common genes and DNA. For this sample the table gives over 150,000 distinct CDR3 sequences, of which 30% to 40% were detected only once. The ten largest clones take up approximately 4.5% of the sample. Sequenced material: axillary lymph node tissue. These receptors were collected from a female donor with breast cancer. Some clones in this sample may be carry-over from other donors' samples.

This clonotype was recorded a few times. A much larger clone differs by one base, so this may be a read error. The chain couples TRBV20-1 to TRBJ1-5, with D unclear. Per germline, CDR1 DFQATT and CDR2 SNEGSKA (reference sequence). There are 12 residues in the CDR3. Here the CDR3 reads CSASPSNQPPHF. The CDR3 DNA follows: TGCAGTGCTAGTCCCAGCAATCAGCCCCCGCATTTT.

The rearrangement joins TRBV24-1 to TRBJ2-7; D call uncertain. Germline V CDR1 and CDR2: KGHDR, SFDVKD. Between the trimmed V and J ends, which lost 3 bases and 0 bases, there was a span of 8 bases. This CDR3 is built from 14 residues. Written as DNA, the CDR3 is TGTGCCACCAGTGATAGGGCAGACTCCTACGAGCAGTACTTC. Protein sequence: CATSDRADSYEQYF.

In the case of this clonotype: A much larger clone is a single base away; this may be a read error. The chain has TRBV6-2 or TRBV6-3 and TRBJ2-1, with D tentatively TRBD2 (6 bases). In germline, CDR1 is MNHEY, CDR2 SVGEGT. The CDR3 length is 14 residues. CDR3 sequence: CASSRKLAYNEQSF. The CDR3 bases are TGTGCCAGCAGTAGAAAACTAGCCTACAATGAGCAGTCCTTC.

This clonotype was detected many times. Written as DNA, the CDR3 is TGTGCCAGCAGCCCGGGGCGGGGGGGGAATAGCAATCAGCCCCAGCATTTT. Its translation: CASSPGRGGNSNQPQHF. This chain uses TRBV12-3 or TRBV12-4 with TRBJ1-5; D perhaps matches TRBD1 (5 bases). CDR3 size: 17 residues. V lost 6 bases, J lost 0 bases, and 18 bases lay in between.

This clonotype occurred many times. The chain employs TRBV6-5 and TRBJ2-5, with a possible D match to TRBD1 (5 bases). The CDR3 is 13 amino acids. Trimming took 2 bases from V and 5 from J, leaving 9 bases between them. The germline V gene encodes CDR1 MNHEY and CDR2 SVGAGI. In DNA form, the CDR3 reads TGTGCCAGCAGTTACAAGGGGTGGGAGACCCAGTACTTC. This translates into CASSYKGWETQYF.